What follows is one T cell receptor (beta chain) and its context. Its antigen is not known. This sample was taken from a study of chemoradiotherapy in HPV16-positive cancers. Sequenced by immunoSEQ multiplex PCR; TCRdb stores in-frame clones only, minus some. The sample includes 30,000 to 40,000 clones, about 82% of them seen just once. V was clipped by 4 bases and J by 1 base; unmatched bases: 3. The CDR3 consists of 15 residues. The germline V gene encodes CDR1 KGHSH and CDR2 LQKENI. Study observations and caveats: Non-HPV-specific T cells did not expand in tumors during treatment, whereas candidate HPV-specific clones and E7-related motifs did.

The TCR sequence derives from a human donor with HPV-associated anogenital cancer. This sequence joins TRBV18 and TRBJ2-7; TRBD2 agrees at 11 bases. Material: blood, obtained from a patient who underwent chemoradiotherapy. The CDR3 sequence: CASSQLAGESYEQYF. CDR3 DNA: TGTGCCAGCTCACAACTAGCGGGGGAGTCCTACGAGCAGTACTTC.